This is a list of T cell receptor beta chains from one sample in a study of T-cell memory formation after mild COVID-19. TCRdb used MiXCR to reprocess the 5' RACE reads, holding one entry per CDR3 protein. This sample has under 150,000 distinct CDR3 sequences, with 22% found just once. The sequenced sample was PBMCs or a T cell subset sorted from them (not recorded which). Receptors originate from a man younger than 35 who had mild COVID-19 (a few samples of this study predate the infection). Cell type and time point are not known. Each CDR3 is given with its conserved first and last residue. Fields, in order: J gene, clone size, V gene, D gene, CDR3 DNA, CDR3 protein. A D gene is named only where the DNA matches it firmly. Size values are once, few and many counts, or a class for expanded clones, and some rows have none.

>TRBJ2-3|few|TRBV7-2|TRBD2
TGTGCCAGCAGCCACAGCGGGGGCCGGGCAGATACGCAGTATTTT
CASSHSGGRADTQYF
>TRBJ1-1|few|TRBV7-2|NA
TGTGCCAGCAGCTTAGGCAAAGTCAGCCGGAACACTGAAGCTTTCTTT
CASSLGKVSRNTEAFF
>TRBJ2-7|NA|TRBV7-9|NA
TGTGCCAGCAGCTTGTCCCTAGAGCAGTACTTC
CASSLSLEQYF
>TRBJ2-1|NA|TRBV19|NA
TGTGCCACCGTCAAAACAGGGACTGAGCAGTTCTTC
CATVKTGTEQFF
>TRBJ1-3|few|TRBV4-2|NA
TGTGCCAGCAGCCAATATCAGATATCAGGGGTTGGAAACACCATATATTTT
CASSQYQISGVGNTIYF
>TRBJ2-5|NA|TRBV5-6|NA
TGTGCCAGCAGCTTTGGGGCCTCAGAGACCCAGTACTTC
CASSFGASETQYF
>TRBJ2-3|NA|TRBV5-4|TRBD2
TGTGCCAGCAGCTTCTGGAACGGGGGGGCTGGAGATACGCAGTATTTT
CASSFWNGGAGDTQYF
>TRBJ1-2|few|TRBV7-8|NA
TGTGCCAGCAGCTTACGTACCCCAGCTCCAGGCTACACCTTC
CASSLRTPAPGYTF
>TRBJ2-3|NA|TRBV4-2|NA
TGTGCCAGCAGCCAAGGAGTGGGGAAGCCAGATACGCAGTATTTT
CASSQGVGKPDTQYF
>TRBJ2-1|NA|TRBV7-3|TRBD2
TGTGCCAGCAGCCCGACTAGCGGAAACAATGAGCAGTTCTTC
CASSPTSGNNEQFF
>TRBJ1-2|few|TRBV4-1|NA
TGCGCCAGCAGCCAGAAGGGAGGCTACACCTTC
CASSQKGGYTF
>TRBJ2-7|NA|TRBV11-2|NA
TGTGCCAGCAGCTCGCGGAACAGGGAGTCCTACGAGCAGTACTTC
CASSSRNRESYEQYF
>TRBJ2-3|few|TRBV20-1|TRBD2
TGCAGTGCAACGGGACTAGTCCCTGCGGGAGATACGCAGTATTTT
CSATGLVPAGDTQYF
>TRBJ2-2|NA|TRBV11-2|TRBD1
TGTGCCAGCAGCTTAGAAGGGGACAGGGTATACGGGGAGCTGTTTTTT
CASSLEGDRVYGELFF
>TRBJ2-1|few|TRBV13|TRBD2
TGTGCCAGCAGATTACTAGCGGGGGGGCCCCATGAGCAGTTCTTC
CASRLLAGGPHEQFF
>TRBJ2-7|NA|TRBV6-2/TRBV6-3|NA
TGTGCCAGCAGGCGGACTTCCTACGAGCAGTACTTC
CASRRTSYEQYF
>TRBJ1-2|NA|TRBV7-9|NA
TGTGCCAGCAGCTTAGGTGTAGGAGCCTATGGCTACACCTTC
CASSLGVGAYGYTF
>TRBJ2-1|few|TRBV5-5|NA
TGTGCCAGCAGCTCTCCACACGACTCTTACAATGAGCAGTTCTTC
CASSSPHDSYNEQFF